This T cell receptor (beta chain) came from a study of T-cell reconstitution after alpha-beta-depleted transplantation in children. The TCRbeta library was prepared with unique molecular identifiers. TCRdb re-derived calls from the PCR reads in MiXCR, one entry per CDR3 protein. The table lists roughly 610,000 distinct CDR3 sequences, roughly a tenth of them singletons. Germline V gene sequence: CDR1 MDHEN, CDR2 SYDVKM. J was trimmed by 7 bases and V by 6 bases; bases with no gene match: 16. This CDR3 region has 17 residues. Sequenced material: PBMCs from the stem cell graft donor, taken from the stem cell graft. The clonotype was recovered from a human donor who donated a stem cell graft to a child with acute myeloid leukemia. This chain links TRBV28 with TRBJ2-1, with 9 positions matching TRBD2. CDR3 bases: TGTGCCAGCAGCGGAACCACCACGGGACTAGCAAGGAATGAGCAGTTCTTC. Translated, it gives CASSGTTTGLARNEQFF. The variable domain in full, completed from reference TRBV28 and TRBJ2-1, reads DVKVTQSSRYLVKRTGEKVFLECVQDMDHENMFWYRQDPGLGLRLIYFSYDVKMKEKGDIPEGYSVSREKKERFSLILESASTNQTSMYLCASSGTTTGLARNEQFFGPGTRLTVL.